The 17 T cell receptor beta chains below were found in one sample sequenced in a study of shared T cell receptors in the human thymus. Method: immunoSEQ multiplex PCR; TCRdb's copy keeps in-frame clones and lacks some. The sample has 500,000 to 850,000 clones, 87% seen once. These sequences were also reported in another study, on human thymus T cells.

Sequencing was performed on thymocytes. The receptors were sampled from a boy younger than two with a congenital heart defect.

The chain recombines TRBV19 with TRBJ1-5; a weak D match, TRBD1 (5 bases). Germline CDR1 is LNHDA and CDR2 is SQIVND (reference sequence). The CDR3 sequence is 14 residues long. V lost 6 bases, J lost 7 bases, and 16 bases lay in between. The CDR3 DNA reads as TGTGCCAGTAGGCTCGACAGCTGGAGACAGCCCCAGCATTTT. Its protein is CASRLDSWRQPQHF.

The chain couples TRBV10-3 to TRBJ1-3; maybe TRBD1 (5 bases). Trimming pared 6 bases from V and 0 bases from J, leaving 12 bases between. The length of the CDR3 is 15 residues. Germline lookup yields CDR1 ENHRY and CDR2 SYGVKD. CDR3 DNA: TGTGCCATCAGGCCACCACAGGACTCTGGAAACACCATATATTTT. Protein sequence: CAIRPPQDSGNTIYF.

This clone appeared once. This chain's CDR3 is CASSRSLGQAYNEQFF. In DNA, the CDR3 is TGCGCCAGCAGTCGAAGCCTGGGACAGGCTTACAATGAGCAGTTCTTC. The chain carries TRBV5-1 and TRBJ2-1; 8 bases are shared with TRBD1. Losses at the gene ends were 5 bases for V and 4 bases for J; bases not matched to a gene: 11. This CDR3 is 16 amino acids long. Germline CDR1 reads SGHRS; CDR2 reads YFSETQ.

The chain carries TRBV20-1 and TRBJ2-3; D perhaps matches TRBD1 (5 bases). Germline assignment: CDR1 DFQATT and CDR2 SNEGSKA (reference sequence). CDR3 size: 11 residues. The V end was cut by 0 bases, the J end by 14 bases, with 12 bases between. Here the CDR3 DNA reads TGCAGTGCTAGAGAGGGGCGGTACCGGTATTTT. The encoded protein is CSAREGRYRYF.

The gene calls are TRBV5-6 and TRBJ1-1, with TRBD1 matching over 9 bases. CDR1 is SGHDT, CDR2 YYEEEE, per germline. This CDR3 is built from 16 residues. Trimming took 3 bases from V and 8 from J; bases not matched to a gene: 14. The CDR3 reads CASSSVAPGQGREAFF. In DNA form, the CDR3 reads TGTGCCAGCAGCTCCGTTGCACCGGGACAGGGAAGGGAAGCTTTCTTT. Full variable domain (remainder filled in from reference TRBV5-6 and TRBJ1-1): DAGVTQSPTHLIKTRGQQVTLRCSPKSGHDTVSWYQQALGQGPQFIFQYYEEEERQRGNFPDRFSGHQFPNYSSELNVNALLLGDSALYLCASSSVAPGQGREAFFGQGTRLTVV.

The DNA of the CDR3 is TGTGCCAGTAGTATAGTAAATACGCAGTATTTT. It is translated as CASSIVNTQYF. The V gene is TRBV19, the J gene TRBJ2-3; D unresolved. V was shortened by 1 base and J by 7 bases, with 3 bases between the two germline ends. This CDR3 contains 11 residues. Germline CDR1 and CDR2: LNHDA and SQIVND (reference sequence).

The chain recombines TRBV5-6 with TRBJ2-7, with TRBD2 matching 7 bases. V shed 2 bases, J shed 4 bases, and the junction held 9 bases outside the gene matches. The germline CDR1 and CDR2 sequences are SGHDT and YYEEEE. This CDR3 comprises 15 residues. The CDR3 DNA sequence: TGTGCCAGCAGCTTTGGGGGACTACCTAATTACGAGCAGTACTTC. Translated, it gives CASSFGGLPNYEQYF.

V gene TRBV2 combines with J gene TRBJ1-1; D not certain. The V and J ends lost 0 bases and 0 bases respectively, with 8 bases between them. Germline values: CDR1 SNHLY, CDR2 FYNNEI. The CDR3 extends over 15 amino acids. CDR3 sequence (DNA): TGTGCCAGCAGTGAAGCGTTGTATCTGAACACTGAAGCTTTCTTT. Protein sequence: CASSEALYLNTEAFF.

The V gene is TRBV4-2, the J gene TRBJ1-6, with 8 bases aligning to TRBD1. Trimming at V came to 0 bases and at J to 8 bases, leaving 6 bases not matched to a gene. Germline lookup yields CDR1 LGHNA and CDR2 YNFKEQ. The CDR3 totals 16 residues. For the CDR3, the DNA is TGTGCCAGCAGCCAAGATGCGGGACAGGAGGATTCACCCCTCCACTTT. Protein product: CASSQDAGQEDSPLHF.

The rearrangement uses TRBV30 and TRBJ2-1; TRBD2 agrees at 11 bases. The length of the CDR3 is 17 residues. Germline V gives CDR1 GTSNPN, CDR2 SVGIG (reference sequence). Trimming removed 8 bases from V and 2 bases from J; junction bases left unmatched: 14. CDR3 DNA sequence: TGTGCCGGGACTGTCCCGGCTAGCGGGAGGACCTACAATGAGCAGTTCTTC. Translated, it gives CAGTVPASGRTYNEQFF. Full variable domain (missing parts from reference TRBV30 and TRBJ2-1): SQTIHQWPATLVQPVGSPLSLECTVEGTSNPNLYWYRQAAGRGLQLLFYSVGIGQISSEVPQNLSASRPQDRQFILSSKKLLLSDSGFYLCAGTVPASGRTYNEQFFGPGTRLTVL.

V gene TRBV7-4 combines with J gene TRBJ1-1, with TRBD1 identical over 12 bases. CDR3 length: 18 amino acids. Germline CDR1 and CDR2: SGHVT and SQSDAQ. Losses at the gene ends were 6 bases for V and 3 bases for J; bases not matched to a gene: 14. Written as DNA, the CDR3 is TGTGCCAGCAGAGTCTCGGGACAGGGGGCCGACGGTGACACTGAAGCTTTCTTT. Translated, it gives CASRVSGQGADGDTEAFF. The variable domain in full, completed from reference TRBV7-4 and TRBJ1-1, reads GAGVSQSPRYKVAKRGRDVALRCDSISGHVTLYWYRQTLGQGSEVLTYSQSDAQRDKSGRPSGRFSAERPERSVSTLKIQRTEQGDSAVYLCASRVSGQGADGDTEAFFGQGTRLTVV.

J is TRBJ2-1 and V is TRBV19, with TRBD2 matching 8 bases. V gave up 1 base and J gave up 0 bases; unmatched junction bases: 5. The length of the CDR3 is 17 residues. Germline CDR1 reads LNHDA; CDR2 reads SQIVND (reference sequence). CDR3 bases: TGTGCCAGTAGTATAGTAGCGGGATATATCTCCTACAATGAGCAGTTCTTC. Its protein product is CASSIVAGYISYNEQFF.

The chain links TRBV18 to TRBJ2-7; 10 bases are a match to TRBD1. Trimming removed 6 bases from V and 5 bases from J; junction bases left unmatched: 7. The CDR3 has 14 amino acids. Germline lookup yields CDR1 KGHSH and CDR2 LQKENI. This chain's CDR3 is CASSQGQGMDEQYF. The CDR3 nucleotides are TGTGCCAGCTCCCAGGGACAGGGGATGGACGAGCAGTACTTC.

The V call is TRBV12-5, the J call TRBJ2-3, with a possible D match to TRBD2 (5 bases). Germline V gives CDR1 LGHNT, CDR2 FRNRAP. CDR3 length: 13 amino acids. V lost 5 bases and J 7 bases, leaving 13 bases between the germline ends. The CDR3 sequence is CASGALVANTQYF. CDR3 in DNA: TGTGCTAGTGGTGCCTTAGTAGCGAATACGCAGTATTTT.

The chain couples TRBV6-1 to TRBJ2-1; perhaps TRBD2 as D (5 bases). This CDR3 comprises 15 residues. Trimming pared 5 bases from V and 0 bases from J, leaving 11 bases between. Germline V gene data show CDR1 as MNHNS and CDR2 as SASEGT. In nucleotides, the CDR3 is TGTGCCAGCAGTCCAGCGGTGAGCTCCTACAATGAGCAGTTCTTC. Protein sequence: CASSPAVSSYNEQFF.

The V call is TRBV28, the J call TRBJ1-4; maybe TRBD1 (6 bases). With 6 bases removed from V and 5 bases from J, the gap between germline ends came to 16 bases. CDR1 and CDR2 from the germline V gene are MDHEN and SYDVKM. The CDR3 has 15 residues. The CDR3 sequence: CASRGPTGWNEKLFF. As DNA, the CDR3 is TGTGCCAGCAGGGGACCGACAGGATGGAATGAAAAACTGTTTTTT.

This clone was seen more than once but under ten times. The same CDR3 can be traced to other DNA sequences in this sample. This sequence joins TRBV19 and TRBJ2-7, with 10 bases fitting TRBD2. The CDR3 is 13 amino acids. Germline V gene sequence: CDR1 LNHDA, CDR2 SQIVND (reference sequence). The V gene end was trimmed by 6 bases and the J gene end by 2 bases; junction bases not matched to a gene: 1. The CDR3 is CASRLAGAYEQYF. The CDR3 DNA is TGTGCCAGTAGGCTAGCGGGAGCCTACGAGCAGTACTTC. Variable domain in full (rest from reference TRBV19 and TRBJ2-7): DGGITQSPKYLFRKEGQNVTLSCEQNLNHDAMYWYRQDPGQGLRLIYYSQIVNDFQKGDIAEGYSVSREKKESFPLTVTSAQKNPTAFYLCASRLAGAYEQYFGPGTRLTVT.